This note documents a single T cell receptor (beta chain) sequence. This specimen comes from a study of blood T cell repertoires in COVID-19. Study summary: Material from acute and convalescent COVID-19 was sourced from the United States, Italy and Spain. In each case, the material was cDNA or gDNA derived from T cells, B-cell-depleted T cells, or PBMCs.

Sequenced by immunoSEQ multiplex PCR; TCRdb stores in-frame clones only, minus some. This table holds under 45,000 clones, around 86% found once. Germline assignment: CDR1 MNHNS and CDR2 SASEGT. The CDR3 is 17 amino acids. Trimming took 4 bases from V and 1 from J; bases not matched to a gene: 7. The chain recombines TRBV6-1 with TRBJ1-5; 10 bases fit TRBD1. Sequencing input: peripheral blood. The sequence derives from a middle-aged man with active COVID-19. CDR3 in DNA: TGTGCCAGCAGTGGGACAGGGGGGTCCTTCAGCAATCAGCCCCAGCATTTT. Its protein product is CASSGTGGSFSNQPQHF.